Listed below are T cell receptor beta chains from one sample, sequenced in a study of molecular identifiers for immune sequencing clone quantification. TCRdb itself ran the PCR reads through MiXCR, one entry per CDR3 protein. The table includes about 630,000 distinct CDR3 sequences, around 25% detected once. The sample taken for sequencing was naive CD8+ T cells from blood, with Jurkat cell RNA spiked in. These receptors originate from a human donor in good health. Some libraries in this study had Jurkat cell RNA spiked in. The conserved cysteine and the conserved F or W are not part of the CDR3 here. A D gene is named only where the DNA matches it firmly.

CDR3 protein,V gene,J gene,D gene
SARSRDSGAGELF,TRBV20-1,TRBJ2-2,-
ASSLVASYEAF,TRBV12-3/TRBV12-4,TRBJ1-1,-
SGTGPYNEKLF,TRBV29-1,TRBJ1-4,TRBD1
ASSLDPGQVYEQY,TRBV7-6,TRBJ2-7,TRBD1
SVAGTSGRPVHEQY,TRBV29-1,TRBJ2-7,TRBD2
ASSLTRVQY,TRBV12-3/TRBV12-4,TRBJ2-7,-
ASSERGGSYEQY,TRBV10-2,TRBJ2-7,TRBD2
ASSMDFRSTDTQY,TRBV4-3,TRBJ2-3,-
ASSPDWTGNTGELF,TRBV4-3,TRBJ2-2,TRBD1
ASSGPLAGYNEQF,TRBV11-2,TRBJ2-1,TRBD2
ASSLSQDRVIVDEQY,TRBV27,TRBJ2-7,TRBD1
ASTHIGTSGTYEQY,TRBV6-5,TRBJ2-7,TRBD2
ASSLDLAGLIAKNIQY,TRBV5-8,TRBJ2-4,TRBD2
AISLATSNQPQH,TRBV7-2,TRBJ1-5,-
ASSYIGETEKLF,TRBV6-5,TRBJ1-4,-
ASSFLAGGPSVTGELF,TRBV7-6,TRBJ2-2,TRBD2
ASRPGPGGLAPY,TRBV7-2,TRBJ2-7,-
AWSVLNEQF,TRBV30,TRBJ2-1,-
ASSANLPAGGPGEQY,TRBV6-2/TRBV6-3,TRBJ2-7,TRBD2
ASSPDRVETQY,TRBV7-3,TRBJ2-5,TRBD1
ASSSNAGQGLNTEAF,TRBV7-9,TRBJ1-1,TRBD1
ASSFYLSTDTQY,TRBV7-2,TRBJ2-3,-
ASSIAPGTSGPRNNEQF,TRBV12-3/TRBV12-4,TRBJ2-1,TRBD2
AGSQGENQPQH,TRBV3-1,TRBJ1-5,-
ASSLDQVRAGDQPQH,TRBV11-2,TRBJ1-5,-
ASSLAQGGAEAF,TRBV11-2,TRBJ1-1,-
ASRPGGGVAREQY,TRBV9,TRBJ2-7,TRBD2
ASTNPEAAGDQETQY,TRBV7-9,TRBJ2-5,-
ASSAGQGFGTEAF,TRBV5-3,TRBJ1-1,TRBD1
ASSQDRREQF,TRBV3-1,TRBJ2-1,-
AWAAGDEQY,TRBV30,TRBJ2-7,-
AIRRDSSSYEQY,TRBV10-3,TRBJ2-7,-
SAPRGIIEAF,TRBV20-1,TRBJ1-1,-
AWSATPGISNQPQH,TRBV30,TRBJ1-5,-
ASTHSSFLGALMNTEAF,TRBV6-6,TRBJ1-1,-
ASSLKFLDEQY,TRBV27,TRBJ2-7,-
ASSAGQPIYNEQF,TRBV6-1,TRBJ2-1,-
ASSQSGTGEYEQY,TRBV4-2,TRBJ2-7,TRBD1
TSSLVNTEAF,TRBV28,TRBJ1-1,-
ASSLTSYQPQH,TRBV27,TRBJ1-5,-
ASNSGVGETQY,TRBV9,TRBJ2-5,-
ASSHRGPGTDTQY,TRBV28,TRBJ2-3,TRBD1
ASSELGQGVFGELS,TRBV6-1,TRBJ2-2,TRBD1
ASRGGVRETQY,TRBV12-3/TRBV12-4,TRBJ2-5,TRBD2
AISEWVSGDGEQY,TRBV10-3,TRBJ2-7,-
ASSSGPFSYEQY,TRBV28,TRBJ2-7,-
ASSYQGRVHEKPF,TRBV6-5,TRBJ1-4,-
ASSSAGAGNQPQH,TRBV7-9,TRBJ1-5,-
SAPSPGTIYEQY,TRBV20-1,TRBJ2-7,TRBD2
SVIFTSGSPHEQF,TRBV29-1,TRBJ2-1,TRBD2
ASSPPDREFGEQY,TRBV27,TRBJ2-7,TRBD1
ASSQGRAGGNNEQF,TRBV4-3,TRBJ2-1,TRBD1
ASPVLDSRGTDTQY,TRBV12-3/TRBV12-4,TRBJ2-3,-